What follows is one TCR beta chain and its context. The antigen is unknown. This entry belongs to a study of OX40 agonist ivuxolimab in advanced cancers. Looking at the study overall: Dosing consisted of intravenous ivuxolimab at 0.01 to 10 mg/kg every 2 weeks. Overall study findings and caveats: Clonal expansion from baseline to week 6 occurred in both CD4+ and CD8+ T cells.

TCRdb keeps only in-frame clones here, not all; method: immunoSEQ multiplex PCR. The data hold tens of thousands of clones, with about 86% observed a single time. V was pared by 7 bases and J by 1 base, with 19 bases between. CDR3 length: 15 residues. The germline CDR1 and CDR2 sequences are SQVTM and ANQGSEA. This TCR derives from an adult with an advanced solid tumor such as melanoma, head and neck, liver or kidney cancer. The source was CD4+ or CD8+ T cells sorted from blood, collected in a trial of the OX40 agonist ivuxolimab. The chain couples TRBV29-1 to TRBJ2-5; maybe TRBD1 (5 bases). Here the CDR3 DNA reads TGCAGCGCCAGACAGTGGACCACGCCCCAAGAGACCCAGTACTTC. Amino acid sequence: CSARQWTTPQETQYF.